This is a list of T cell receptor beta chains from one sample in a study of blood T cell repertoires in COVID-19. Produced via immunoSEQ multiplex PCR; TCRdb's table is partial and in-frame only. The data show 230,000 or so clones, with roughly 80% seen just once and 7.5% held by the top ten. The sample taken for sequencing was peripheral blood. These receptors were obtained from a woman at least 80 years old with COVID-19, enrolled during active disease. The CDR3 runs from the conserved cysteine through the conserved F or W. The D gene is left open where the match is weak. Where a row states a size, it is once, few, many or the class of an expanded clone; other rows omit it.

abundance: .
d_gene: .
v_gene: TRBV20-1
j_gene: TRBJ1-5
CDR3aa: CSASPDSDQPQHF
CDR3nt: TGCAGTGCTAGTCCGGACAGTGATCAGCCCCAGCATTTT

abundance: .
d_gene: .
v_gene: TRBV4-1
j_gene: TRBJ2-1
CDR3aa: CASSQGGSGFVGRTNNEQFF
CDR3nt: TGCGCCAGCAGCCAAGGAGGTTCAGGGTTTGTCGGGAGAACGAACAATGAGCAGTTCTTC

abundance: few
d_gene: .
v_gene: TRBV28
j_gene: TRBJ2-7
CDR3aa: CASTSGGNEQYF
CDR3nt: TGTGCCAGCACTTCCGGGGGAAACGAGCAGTACTTC

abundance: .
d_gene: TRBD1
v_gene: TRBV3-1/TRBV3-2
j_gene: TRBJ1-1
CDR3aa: CASSQSGGTEAFF
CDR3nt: TGTGCCAGCAGCCAATCAGGGGGTACTGAAGCTTTCTTT

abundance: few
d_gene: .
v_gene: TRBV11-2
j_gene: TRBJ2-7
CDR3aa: CASSLQAITLSYEQYF
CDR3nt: TGTGCCAGCAGCCTACAGGCAATTACCCTCTCCTACGAGCAGTACTTC

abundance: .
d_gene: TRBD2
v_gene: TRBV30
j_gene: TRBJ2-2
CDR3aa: CAWSVLAGGRWTGELFF
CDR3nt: TGTGCCTGGAGTGTTTTAGCGGGGGGGCGATGGACCGGGGAGCTGTTTTTT

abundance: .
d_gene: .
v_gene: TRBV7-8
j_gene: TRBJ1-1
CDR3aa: CASSTHRSTEAFF
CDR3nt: TGTGCCAGCAGCACTCACAGGAGCACTGAAGCTTTCTTT

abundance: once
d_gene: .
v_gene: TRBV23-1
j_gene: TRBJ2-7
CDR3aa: CASGTKYEQYF
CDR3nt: TGCGCCAGCGGGACAAAATACGAGCAGTACTTC

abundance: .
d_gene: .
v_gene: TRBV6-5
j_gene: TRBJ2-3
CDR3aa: CASSYNRGDTQYF
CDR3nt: TGTGCCAGCAGTTACAATCGCGGGGATACGCAGTATTTT

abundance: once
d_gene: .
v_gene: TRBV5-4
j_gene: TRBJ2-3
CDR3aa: CASSRPGGRSTDTQYF
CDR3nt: TGTGCCAGCAGCCGCCCCGGGGGAAGAAGCACAGATACGCAGTATTTT

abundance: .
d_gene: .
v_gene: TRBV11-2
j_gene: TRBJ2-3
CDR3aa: CASSFWGRGTDTQYF
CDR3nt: TGTGCCAGCAGCTTTTGGGGGCGAGGTACAGATACGCAGTATTTT